This T cell receptor (beta chain) is from a study of regulatory T cells in long-lasting Graves disease. Stated time point: newly diagnosed GD, antithyroid drugs for less than 3 months. Construction of the TCR library relied on RNA isolated from PBMCs. This clonotype was seen only a few times. In building TCR beta libraries, iRepertoire HTBI primers were used together with Arm-PCR of CDR3 regions. MiXCR, run by TCRdb on the multiplex PCR reads, gives a single entry per CDR3 protein. Of some 220,000 distinct CDR3 sequences in the sample, around 20% were seen once. The same sample was also used in a study of T cells in Graves' hyperthyroidism and ophthalmopathy.

The receptor was isolated from a woman aged 25 to 39 with Graves disease. Sequences were derived from peripheral blood mononuclear cells (PBMCs), sampled at new diagnosis, from a patient treated with antithyroid drugs.

CDR3 coding DNA: TGTGCCACCAGCAGAGATTGGCGGGAGACAGATACGCAGTATTTT. Translated: CATSRDWRETDTQYF. The V gene is TRBV15, the J gene TRBJ2-3, with TRBD2 matching over 7 bases. The CDR3 length is 15 residues. With 0 bases clipped from V and 3 bases from J, the junction kept 3 bases outside the gene matches. The germline V gene encodes CDR1 LNHNV and CDR2 YYDKDF (reference sequence). The full variable domain, its missing parts supplied by reference TRBV15 and TRBJ2-3, is DAMVIQNPRYQVTQFGKPVTLSCSQTLNHNVMYWYQQKSSQAPKLLFHYYDKDFNNEADTPDNFQSRRPNTSFCFLDIRSPGLGDTAMYLCATSRDWRETDTQYFGPGTRLTVL.